This TCR beta chain was identified during a study of identical twins. TCRdb passed the 5' RACE reads through MiXCR, listing each CDR3 protein once. The sample includes some 730,000 distinct CDR3 sequences, over 15% of them seen just once. This CDR3 contains 14 residues. Germline V lookup: CDR1 SEHNR, CDR2 FQNEAQ (reference sequence). V was pared by 5 bases and J by 4 bases, with 14 bases between. Study-level findings and limits: Donors were not followed over many years; analysis was cross-sectional. An excess of low generation probability was shown by twin-shared out-of-frame alpha sequences.

Comment on this clonotype: Its matching antigen is unknown.

This sample also appeared in a second study, on T cells expressing NK-cell markers.

The sample was PBMCs. The rearrangement uses TRBV7-9 and TRBJ2-5; D remains ambiguous. The receptor was isolated from a woman aged 18-29 years in good health. CDR3 region: CASSVRGISETQYF. DNA of the CDR3: TGTGCCAGCAGCGTCAGAGGTATTTCAGAGACCCAGTACTTC.